The entry below describes one T cell receptor beta chain. What it binds is unknown. The entry originates in a study of T and B cells in COVID-19 patients. Overall study results and limits: CD4+, regulatory T cell, CD8+ and sorted SARS-CoV-2-responsive or tetramer+ T cells were not yet sequenced.

Multiplex PCR with BIOMED2 TRB-A/B primer pools amplified TRB rearrangements. A single record per CDR3 protein comes from TCRdb applying MiXCR to the multiplex PCR reads. The sample lists roughly 3,800 distinct CDR3 sequences, approximately 26% occurring once. TRB was amplified from about 250-500 ng of blood genomic DNA. Sequencing was performed on blood. This receptor was identified in a human donor with active COVID-19.

CDR3 loop: CASTGTGGRELFF. CDR3 coding DNA: TGTGCCAGCACCGGGACAGGGGGCCGGGAGCTGTTTTTT. The gene calls are TRBV12-3 or TRBV12-4 and TRBJ2-2, with 12 bases lining up with TRBD1. The length of the CDR3 is 13 residues. With 7 bases clipped from V and 9 bases from J, the junction kept 3 bases outside the gene matches.